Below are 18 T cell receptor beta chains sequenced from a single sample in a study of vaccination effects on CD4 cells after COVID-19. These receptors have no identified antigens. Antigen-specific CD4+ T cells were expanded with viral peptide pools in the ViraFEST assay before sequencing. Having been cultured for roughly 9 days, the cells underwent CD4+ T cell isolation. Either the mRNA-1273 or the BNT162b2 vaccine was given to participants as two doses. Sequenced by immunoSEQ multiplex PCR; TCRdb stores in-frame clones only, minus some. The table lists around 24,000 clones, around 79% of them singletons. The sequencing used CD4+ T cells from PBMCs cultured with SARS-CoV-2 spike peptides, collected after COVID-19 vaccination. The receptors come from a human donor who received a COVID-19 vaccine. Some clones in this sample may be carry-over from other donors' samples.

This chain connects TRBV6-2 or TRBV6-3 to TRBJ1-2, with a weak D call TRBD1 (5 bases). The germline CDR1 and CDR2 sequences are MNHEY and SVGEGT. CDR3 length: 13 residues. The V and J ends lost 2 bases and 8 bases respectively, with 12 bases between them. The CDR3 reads CASSYRRGRGYTF. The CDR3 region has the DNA TGTGCCAGCAGTTACAGAAGGGGCCGGGGCTACACCTTC.

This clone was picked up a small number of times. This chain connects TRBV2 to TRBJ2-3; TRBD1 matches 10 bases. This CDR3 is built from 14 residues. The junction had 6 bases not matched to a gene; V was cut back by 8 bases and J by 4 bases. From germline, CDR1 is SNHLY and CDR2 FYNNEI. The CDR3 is CASSWDRGPDTQYF. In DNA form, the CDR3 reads TGTGCCAGCTCCTGGGACAGGGGCCCAGATACGCAGTATTTT.

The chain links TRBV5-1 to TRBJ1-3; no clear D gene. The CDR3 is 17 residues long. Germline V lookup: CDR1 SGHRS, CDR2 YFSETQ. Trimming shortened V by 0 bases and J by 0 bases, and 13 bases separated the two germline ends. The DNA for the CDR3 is TGCGCCAGCAGCTTGGTTTCTCTGGTCCACTCTGGAAACACCATATATTTT. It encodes CASSLVSLVHSGNTIYF.

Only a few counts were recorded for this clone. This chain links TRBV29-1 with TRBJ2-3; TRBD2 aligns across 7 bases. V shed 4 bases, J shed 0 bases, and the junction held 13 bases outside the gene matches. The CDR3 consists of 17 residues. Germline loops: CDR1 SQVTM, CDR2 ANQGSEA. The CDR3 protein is CSVVLWGGAKSTDTQYF. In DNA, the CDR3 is TGCAGCGTTGTTTTGTGGGGGGGAGCGAAAAGCACAGATACGCAGTATTTT.

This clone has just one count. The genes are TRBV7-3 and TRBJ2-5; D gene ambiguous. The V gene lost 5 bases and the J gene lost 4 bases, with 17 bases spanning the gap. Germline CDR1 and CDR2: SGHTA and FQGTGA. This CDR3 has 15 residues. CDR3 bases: TGTGCCAGCAGCCGGACCGGCAGTTCGGTAGAGACCCAGTACTTC. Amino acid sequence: CASSRTGSSVETQYF.

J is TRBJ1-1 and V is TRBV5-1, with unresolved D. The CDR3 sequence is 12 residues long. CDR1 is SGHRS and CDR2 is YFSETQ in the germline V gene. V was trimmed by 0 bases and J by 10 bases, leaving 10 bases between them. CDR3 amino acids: CASSLGRAGAFF. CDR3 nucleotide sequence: TGCGCCAGCAGCTTGGGACGAGCTGGAGCTTTCTTT.

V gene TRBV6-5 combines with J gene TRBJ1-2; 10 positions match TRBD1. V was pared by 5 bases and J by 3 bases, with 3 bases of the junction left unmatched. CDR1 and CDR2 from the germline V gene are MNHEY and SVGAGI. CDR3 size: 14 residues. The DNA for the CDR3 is TGTGCCAGCAGTCGGACAGGGGGGGACTATGGCTACACCTTC. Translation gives CASSRTGGDYGYTF.

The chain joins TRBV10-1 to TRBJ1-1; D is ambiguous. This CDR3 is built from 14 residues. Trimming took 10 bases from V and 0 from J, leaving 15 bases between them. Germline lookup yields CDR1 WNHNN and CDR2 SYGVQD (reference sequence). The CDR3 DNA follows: TGCGCCATACATCGGGTCCCCATGAACACTGAAGCTTTCTTT. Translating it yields CAIHRVPMNTEAFF.

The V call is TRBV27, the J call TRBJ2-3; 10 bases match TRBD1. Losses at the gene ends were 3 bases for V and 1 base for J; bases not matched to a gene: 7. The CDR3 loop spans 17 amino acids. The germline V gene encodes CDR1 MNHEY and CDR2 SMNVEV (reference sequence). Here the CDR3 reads CASSLRGQGVGTDTQYF. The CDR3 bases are TGTGCCAGCAGTTTGCGCGGACAGGGGGTGGGCACAGATACGCAGTATTTT.

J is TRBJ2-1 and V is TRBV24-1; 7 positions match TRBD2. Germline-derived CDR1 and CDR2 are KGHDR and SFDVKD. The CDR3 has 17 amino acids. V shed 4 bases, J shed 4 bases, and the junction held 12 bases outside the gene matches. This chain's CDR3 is CATSDSTLAASYNEQFF. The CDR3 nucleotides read TGTGCCACCAGTGACTCTACTCTAGCGGCCTCATACAATGAGCAGTTCTTC.

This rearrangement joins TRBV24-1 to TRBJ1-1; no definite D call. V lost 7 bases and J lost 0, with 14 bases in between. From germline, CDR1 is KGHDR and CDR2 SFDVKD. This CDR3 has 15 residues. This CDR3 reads CATRTSKGVNTEAFF. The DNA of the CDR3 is TGTGCCACCAGAACCTCAAAGGGAGTGAACACTGAAGCTTTCTTT.

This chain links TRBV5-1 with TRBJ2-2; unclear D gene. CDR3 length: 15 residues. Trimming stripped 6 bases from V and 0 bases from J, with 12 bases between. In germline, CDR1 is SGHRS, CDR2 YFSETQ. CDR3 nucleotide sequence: TGCGCCAGCACCCTCCAGCATGCGAACACCGGGGAGCTGTTTTTT. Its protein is CASTLQHANTGELFF.

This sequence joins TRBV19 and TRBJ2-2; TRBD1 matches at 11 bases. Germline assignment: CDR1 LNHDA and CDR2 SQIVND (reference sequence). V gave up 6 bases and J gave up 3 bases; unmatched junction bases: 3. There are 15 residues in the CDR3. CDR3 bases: TGTGCCAGTAGAGGACAGGGGGCCGACACCGGGGAGCTGTTTTTT. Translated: CASRGQGADTGELFF.

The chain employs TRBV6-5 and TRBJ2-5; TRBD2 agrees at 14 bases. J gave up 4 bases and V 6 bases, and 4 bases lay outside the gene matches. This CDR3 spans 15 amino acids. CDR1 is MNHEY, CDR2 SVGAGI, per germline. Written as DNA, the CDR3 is TGTGCCAGCAGCTCCGGACTAGCGGGGGGAGAGACCCAGTACTTC. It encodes CASSSGLAGGETQYF.

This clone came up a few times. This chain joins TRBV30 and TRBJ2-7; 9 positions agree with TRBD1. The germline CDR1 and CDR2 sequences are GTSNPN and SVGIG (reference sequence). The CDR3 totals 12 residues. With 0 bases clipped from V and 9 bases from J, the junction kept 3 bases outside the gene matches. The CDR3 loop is CAWSVQGARQYV. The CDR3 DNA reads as TGTGCCTGGAGTGTACAGGGGGCACGGCAGTACGTC.

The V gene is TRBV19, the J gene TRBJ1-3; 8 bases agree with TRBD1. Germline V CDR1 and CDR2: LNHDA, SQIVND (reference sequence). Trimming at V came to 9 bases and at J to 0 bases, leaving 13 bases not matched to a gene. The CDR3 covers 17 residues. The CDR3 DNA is TGTGCCAGCATCCGCCCGGGACAGGCTTTCTCTGGAAACACCATATATTTT. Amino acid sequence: CASIRPGQAFSGNTIYF.

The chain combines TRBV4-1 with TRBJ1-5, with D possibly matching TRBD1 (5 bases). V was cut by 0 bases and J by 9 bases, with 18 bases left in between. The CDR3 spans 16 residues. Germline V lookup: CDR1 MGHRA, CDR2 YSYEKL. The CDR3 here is CASSQESSGFRRPQHF. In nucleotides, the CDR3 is TGCGCCAGCAGCCAAGAAAGTTCAGGGTTTCGGCGGCCCCAGCATTTT.

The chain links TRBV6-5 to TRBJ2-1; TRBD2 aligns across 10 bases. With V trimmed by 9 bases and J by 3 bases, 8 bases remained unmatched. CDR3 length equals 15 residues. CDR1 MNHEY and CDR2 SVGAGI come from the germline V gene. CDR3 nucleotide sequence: TGTGCCAGTTCTCCGGGACTAGCGAACTACAATGAGCAGTTCTTC. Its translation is CASSPGLANYNEQFF.